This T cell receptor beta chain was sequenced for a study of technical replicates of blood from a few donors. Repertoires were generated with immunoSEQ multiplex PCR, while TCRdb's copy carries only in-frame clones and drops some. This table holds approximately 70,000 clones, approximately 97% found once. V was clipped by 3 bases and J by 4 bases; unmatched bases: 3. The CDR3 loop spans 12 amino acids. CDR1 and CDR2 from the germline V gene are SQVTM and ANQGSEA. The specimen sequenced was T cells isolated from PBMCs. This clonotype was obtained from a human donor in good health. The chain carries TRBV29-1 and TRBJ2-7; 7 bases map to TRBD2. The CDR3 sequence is CSVEGGTYEQYF. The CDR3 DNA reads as TGCAGCGTTGAGGGGGGGACTTACGAGCAGTACTTC.